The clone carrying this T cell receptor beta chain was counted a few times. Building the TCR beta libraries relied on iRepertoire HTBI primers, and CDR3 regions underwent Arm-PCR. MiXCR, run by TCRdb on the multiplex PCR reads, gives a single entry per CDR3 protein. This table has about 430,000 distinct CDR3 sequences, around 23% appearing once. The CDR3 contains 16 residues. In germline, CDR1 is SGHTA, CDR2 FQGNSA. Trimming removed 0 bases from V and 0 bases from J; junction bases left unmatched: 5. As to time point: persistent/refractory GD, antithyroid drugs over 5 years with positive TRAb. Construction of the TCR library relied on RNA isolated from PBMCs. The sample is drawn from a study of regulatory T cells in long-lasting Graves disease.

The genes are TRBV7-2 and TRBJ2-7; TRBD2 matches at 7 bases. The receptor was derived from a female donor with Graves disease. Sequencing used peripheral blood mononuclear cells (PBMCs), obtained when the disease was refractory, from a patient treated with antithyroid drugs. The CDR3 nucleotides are TGTGCCAGCAGCTTAGCGGGGGGGACGGTCTCCTACGAGCAGTACTTC. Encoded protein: CASSLAGGTVSYEQYF.